This TCR beta chain derives from a study of blood T cell repertoires in COVID-19. About the research overall: Whether acute or convalescent, the COVID-19 samples came from the United States, Italy and Spain.

The CDR3 contains 17 residues. Per germline, CDR1 LNHDA and CDR2 SQIVND (reference sequence). Methods used by the authors: Amplified reference gene primers provided the basis for estimating nucleated cell counts. Libraries were prepared by immunoSEQ multiplex PCR; TCRdb keeps only in-frame clonotypes and omits some of them. That table gives V, J and clone size, and the DNA gave D and trimming. The repertoire holds approximately 200,000 clones, approximately 90% seen once, with 2.9% in the top ten. In this sample, this clone turned up once. Sequence at one end of the junction differs from germline and may be a read error.

This receptor was obtained from a woman in her thirties with active or convalescent COVID-19. The source material was peripheral blood. The chain couples TRBV19 to TRBJ2-2; a weak D match, TRBD1 (6 bases). CDR3 sequence: CASSDRGHPTKTGELFF. The CDR3 DNA reads as TGTGCCAGTAGTGATAGGGGACACCCCACGAAAACCGGGGAGCTGTTTTTT.